Below, 27 T cell receptor beta chains from the same sample are listed, as sequenced in a study of T-cell memory formation after mild COVID-19. TCRdb passed the 5' RACE reads through MiXCR, listing each CDR3 protein once. This repertoire shows approximately 240,000 distinct CDR3 sequences, about 16% found once; its top ten account for approximately 3.5%. Sequenced sample: PBMCs or a T cell subset sorted from them (not recorded which). The receptors were sampled from a man aged 18 to 30 who had mild COVID-19 (a few samples of this study predate the infection). Cell type and time point are not known.

This clonotype has only a few counts. The rearrangement uses TRBV18 and TRBJ1-2, with 8 bases matching TRBD1. After removal of 6 bases from V and 10 bases from J, the junction contained 19 bases not matched to a gene. The CDR3 is made up of 16 amino acids. CDR1 and CDR2 (germline): KGHSH, LQKENI. CDR3 sequence: CASSPPGQGRSGPYTF. CDR3 DNA sequence: TGTGCCAGCTCGCCTCCTGGACAGGGAAGATCGGGGCCCTACACCTTC.

V gene TRBV20-1 combines with J gene TRBJ1-1; D not resolved. CDR1 DFQATT and CDR2 SNEGSKA come from the germline V gene (reference sequence). The length of the CDR3 is 12 residues. Trimming left V 0 bases short and J 3 bases short, with 5 bases between. The CDR3 nucleotides read TGCAGTGCTAGAGATCGGTACACTGAAGCTTTCTTT. Residues: CSARDRYTEAFF.

This clonotype showed up just a few times. V and J are TRBV24-1 and TRBJ2-3, with 7 bases that match TRBD2. Germline CDR1 is KGHDR and CDR2 is SFDVKD. J gave up 5 bases and V 2 bases, and 0 bases lay outside the gene matches. The CDR3 is 13 residues long. CDR3 in DNA: TGTGCCACCAGTGATTGGGGGGGAGATACGCAGTATTTT. Residues: CATSDWGGDTQYF.

There are a few counts of this clonotype. The V call is TRBV5-1, the J call TRBJ2-1; 9 positions agree with TRBD1. The germline gives CDR1 SGHRS, CDR2 YFSETQ. The CDR3 contains 17 residues. Trimming cost V 9 bases and J 5 bases; bases outside gene matches: 18. The CDR3 is CAITTLIRQGGNNEQFF. The CDR3 DNA reads as TGCGCCATCACCACCCTAATAAGACAGGGGGGTAACAATGAGCAGTTCTTC.

This clonotype has more than one count but fewer than ten. J is TRBJ2-3 and V is TRBV4-3; tentatively, D is TRBD2 (5 bases). Germline V gene sequence: CDR1 LGHNA, CDR2 YSLEER. CDR3 size: 15 residues. Trimming removed 0 bases from V and 3 bases from J, with 10 bases in between. The CDR3 is CASSQDLLATDTQYF. CDR3 in DNA: TGCGCCAGCAGCCAAGATCTGCTAGCTACAGATACGCAGTATTTT.

This CDR3 is CASSLGTLDGQETQYF. CDR3 sequence (DNA): TGTGCCAGCAGTTTGGGGACTTTGGACGGTCAAGAGACCCAGTACTTC. The chain joins TRBV6-5 to TRBJ2-5; D possibly corresponds to TRBD2 (6 bases). The CDR3 loop spans 16 amino acids. CDR1 is MNHEY and CDR2 is SVGAGI in the germline V gene. With 4 bases removed from V and 2 bases from J, the gap between germline ends came to 17 bases.

In the case of this clonotype: At one end, the junction sequence differs from germline, possibly due to a read error. This chain links TRBV5-1 with TRBJ2-5, with TRBD2 as a possible D gene (6 bases). From germline, CDR1 is SGHRS and CDR2 YFSETQ. This CDR3 contains 15 residues. Written as DNA, the CDR3 is TGCGCCAGCAGCTTTGGGTCGGGGGTCGGTGAGACCCAGTGCTTC. Its translation is CASSFGSGVGETQCF. Full variable domain (outside the CDR3, taken from reference TRBV5-1 and TRBJ2-5): KAGVTQTPRYLIKTRGQQVTLSCSPISGHRSVSWYQQTPGQGLQFLFEYFSETQRNKGNFPGRFSGRQFSNSRSEMNVSTLELGDSALYLCASSFGSGVGETQCFGPGTRLLVL.

The gene calls are TRBV7-2 and TRBJ2-1; TRBD2 agrees at 8 bases. The ends lost 6 bases at V and 1 base at J; junction bases unmatched: 5. The germline V gene has CDR1 SGHTA and CDR2 FQGNSA. The CDR3 extends over 15 amino acids. This CDR3 is CASSRSGGSYNEQFF. Written as DNA, the CDR3 is TGTGCCAGCAGTCGAAGCGGGGGATCCTACAATGAGCAGTTCTTC.

This clonotype was observed a few times. This sequence joins TRBV12-3 or TRBV12-4 and TRBJ1-1; TRBD1 is a possible D gene (5 bases). The length of the CDR3 is 13 residues. Trimming stripped 6 bases from V and 6 bases from J, with 14 bases between. CDR3 protein: CASRYQGVPEAFF. DNA for the CDR3: TGTGCCAGCAGGTATCAGGGTGTCCCTGAAGCTTTCTTT.

The V call is TRBV6-5, the J call TRBJ2-5, with 11 bases identical to TRBD1. This CDR3 has 15 residues. From germline, CDR1 is MNHEY and CDR2 SVGAGI. The V and J ends lost 7 bases and 4 bases, in that order; junction bases with no gene match: 8. The chain's CDR3 is CASKSTGTGGETQYF. CDR3 sequence (DNA): TGTGCCAGCAAGTCGACCGGGACAGGGGGAGAGACCCAGTACTTC.

This sequence joins TRBV9 and TRBJ1-2; D is unclear. V was clipped by 0 bases and J by 1 base, with 7 bases between them. CDR3 length: 14 amino acids. Per germline, CDR1 SGDLS and CDR2 YYNGEE. CDR3: CASSVGVSNYGYTF. CDR3 nucleotides: TGTGCCAGCAGCGTAGGGGTTAGTAACTATGGCTACACCTTC. Based on the CDR3 plus reference TRBV9 and TRBJ1-2, the full variable domain is DSGVTQTPKHLITATGQRVTLRCSPRSGDLSVYWYQQSLDQGLQFLIQYYNGEERAKGNILERFSAQQFPDLHSELNLSSLELGDSALYFCASSVGVSNYGYTFGSGTRLTVV.

This clonotype was counted only a few times. The gene calls are TRBV11-3 and TRBJ2-5; 9 bases agree with TRBD1. CDR1 and CDR2 from the germline V gene are SGHNT and YENEEA. Germline trimming cut 1 base from V and 1 base from J; bases unmatched to any gene: 4. The CDR3 runs 16 residues. CDR3 in amino acids: CASSLASTGGQETQYF. Here the CDR3 DNA reads TGTGCCAGCAGCTTAGCTTCGACAGGGGGCCAAGAGACCCAGTACTTC.

This clonotype was counted a few times. The chain carries TRBV20-1 and TRBJ2-3; 9 bases are shared with TRBD2. The CDR3 is 15 amino acids. Germline values: CDR1 DFQATT, CDR2 SNEGSKA (reference sequence). Trimming removed 3 bases from V and 0 bases from J; junction bases left unmatched: 4. CDR3 DNA: TGCAGTGCTAGGCGGGGGGGAACTAGCACAGATACGCAGTATTTT. Protein product: CSARRGGTSTDTQYF.

V is TRBV9 and J is TRBJ2-5; 12 bases map to TRBD2. From germline, CDR1 is SGDLS and CDR2 YYNGEE. With 6 bases clipped from V and 2 bases from J, the junction kept 5 bases outside the gene matches. This CDR3 has 15 residues. CDR3 loop: CASTWTSGVQETQYF. The DNA for the CDR3 is TGTGCCAGCACGTGGACTAGCGGGGTACAAGAGACCCAGTACTTC. Full variable domain (outside the CDR3, taken from reference TRBV9 and TRBJ2-5): DSGVTQTPKHLITATGQRVTLRCSPRSGDLSVYWYQQSLDQGLQFLIQYYNGEERAKGNILERFSAQQFPDLHSELNLSSLELGDSALYFCASTWTSGVQETQYFGPGTRLLVL.

V and J are TRBV5-6 and TRBJ1-2; D may be TRBD1 (5 bases). Germline CDR1 is SGHDT and CDR2 is YYEEEE. V was trimmed by 2 bases and J by 1 base, leaving 18 bases between them. CDR3 length: 17 amino acids. The CDR3, as DNA: TGTGCCAGCAGCTTCCCACAAGGGGCTCGTGGTAACTATGGCTACACCTTC. This codes for CASSFPQGARGNYGYTF. Full variable domain (rest looked up from reference TRBV5-6 and TRBJ1-2): DAGVTQSPTHLIKTRGQQVTLRCSPKSGHDTVSWYQQALGQGPQFIFQYYEEEERQRGNFPDRFSGHQFPNYSSELNVNALLLGDSALYLCASSFPQGARGNYGYTFGSGTRLTVV.

The CDR3 here is CASRTTVGTQYF. CDR3 coding DNA: TGTGCCAGCAGGACGACAGTGGGGACGCAGTATTTT. The chain couples TRBV12-3 or TRBV12-4 to TRBJ2-3, with a weak D call TRBD1 (5 bases). The V and J ends lost 6 bases and 9 bases respectively, with 13 bases between them. This CDR3 is built from 12 residues.

This clonotype occurred a few times. The chain joins TRBV5-1 to TRBJ2-1; 7 nucleotides align to TRBD2. V shed 4 bases and J 3 bases; nucleotides not matched to a gene: 4. Germline V lookup: CDR1 SGHRS, CDR2 YFSETQ. The length of the CDR3 is 14 residues. The CDR3 here is CASSGGTNYNEQFF. CDR3 sequence (DNA): TGCGCCAGCAGCGGCGGGACTAACTACAATGAGCAGTTCTTC.

The table lists this clonotype with a few counts. The chain carries TRBV5-1 and TRBJ2-2; TRBD2 matches at 12 bases. The CDR3 consists of 16 residues. V gave up 4 bases and J gave up 6 bases; unmatched junction bases: 7. Germline V lookup: CDR1 SGHRS, CDR2 YFSETQ. This chain's CDR3 is CASSERRLAGAGELFF. DNA of the CDR3: TGCGCCAGCAGCGAAAGACGACTAGCGGGGGCCGGGGAGCTGTTTTTT.

This clonotype has only a few counts. The chain links TRBV20-1 to TRBJ1-5; D gene unclear. Germline V gene data show CDR1 as DFQATT and CDR2 as SNEGSKA (reference sequence). The germline V and J ends were trimmed by 0 bases and 0 bases, with 18 bases remaining between them. The length of the CDR3 is 18 residues. The CDR3 nucleotides read TGCAGTGCTAGAGATCGCTCCGGGCCGCAAAATAGCAATCAGCCCCAGCATTTT. This encodes CSARDRSGPQNSNQPQHF.

The CDR3 loop reads CASSLEVANIQYF. The CDR3 DNA reads TGTGCCAGCAGTTTAGAGGTAGCGAACATTCAGTACTTC. The chain uses TRBV12-3 or TRBV12-4 and TRBJ2-4; perhaps TRBD2 as D (5 bases). V shed 1 base and J shed 7 bases, with 8 bases lying between them. This CDR3 is built from 13 residues.

This chain links TRBV6-2 or TRBV6-3 with TRBJ2-7; 7 bases align to TRBD2. The CDR3 runs to 17 residues. CDR1 MNHEY and CDR2 SVGEGT come from the germline V gene. V trimming: 2 bases; J trimming: 0 bases; junction bases outside the gene matches: 10. CDR3 in amino acids: CASSYKLAVTSSYEQYV. Here the CDR3 DNA reads TGTGCCAGCAGTTACAAGCTAGCGGTGACTAGCTCCTACGAGCAGTACGTC.

Concerning this clonotype: A much more abundant neighbour one base away suggests this may be a read error. V gene TRBV2 combines with J gene TRBJ1-1; D gene ambiguous. Germline assignment: CDR1 SNHLY and CDR2 FYNNEI. There are 11 residues in the CDR3. With 6 bases removed from V and 2 bases from J, the gap between germline ends came to 4 bases. CDR3 protein: CASRDNTEAFF. CDR3 DNA: TGTGCCAGCAGGGACAACACTGAAGCTTTCTTT.

This sequence joins TRBV6-5 and TRBJ1-2, with 8 positions matching TRBD1. CDR1 and CDR2 from the germline V gene are MNHEY and SVGAGI. The CDR3 covers 16 residues. Trimming removed 5 bases from V and 2 bases from J; junction bases left unmatched: 10. CDR3 bases: TGTGCCAGCAGTCCGGGACAGGTTGGTCCGAACTATGGCTACACCTTC. Translation gives CASSPGQVGPNYGYTF.

The V and J genes are TRBV5-1 and TRBJ2-1; TRBD2 matches 11 bases. The CDR3 is 15 amino acids. V was pared by 0 bases and J by 7 bases, with 3 bases of the junction left unmatched. Germline lookup yields CDR1 SGHRS and CDR2 YFSETQ. CDR3 nucleotides: TGCGCCAGCAGCTTGGTAGCGGGGGGGCTGAATGAGCAGTTCTTC. Protein: CASSLVAGGLNEQFF.

The V and J genes are TRBV12-3 or TRBV12-4 and TRBJ2-5, with TRBD2 matching 8 bases. J gave up 3 bases and V 3 bases, and 3 bases lay outside the gene matches. CDR3 length equals 14 residues. CDR3 residues: CASSLWGLEETQYF. CDR3 in DNA: TGTGCCAGCAGTTTGTGGGGACTAGAAGAGACCCAGTACTTC.

This clonotype has a handful of counts. The chain has TRBV20-1 and TRBJ2-6; D tentatively fits TRBD1 or TRBD2 (5 bases each). The germline V gene encodes CDR1 DFQATT and CDR2 SNEGSKA (reference sequence). V dropped 0 bases and J dropped 3 bases, with 9 bases sitting between them. The CDR3 extends over 15 amino acids. CDR3 loop: CSARDTGRGANVLTF. CDR3 nucleotides: TGCAGTGCTAGAGATACGGGGCGTGGGGCCAACGTCCTGACTTTC.

This clonotype was recorded a few times. The genes are TRBV18 and TRBJ1-5; the D is unclear. The CDR3 length is 15 residues. Trimming stripped 2 bases from V and 3 bases from J, with 11 bases between. CDR1 is KGHSH, CDR2 LQKENI, per germline. Written as DNA, the CDR3 is TGTGCCAGCTCACCAAGGGAGGCGGACAATCAGCCCCAGCATTTT. Translated, it gives CASSPREADNQPQHF.